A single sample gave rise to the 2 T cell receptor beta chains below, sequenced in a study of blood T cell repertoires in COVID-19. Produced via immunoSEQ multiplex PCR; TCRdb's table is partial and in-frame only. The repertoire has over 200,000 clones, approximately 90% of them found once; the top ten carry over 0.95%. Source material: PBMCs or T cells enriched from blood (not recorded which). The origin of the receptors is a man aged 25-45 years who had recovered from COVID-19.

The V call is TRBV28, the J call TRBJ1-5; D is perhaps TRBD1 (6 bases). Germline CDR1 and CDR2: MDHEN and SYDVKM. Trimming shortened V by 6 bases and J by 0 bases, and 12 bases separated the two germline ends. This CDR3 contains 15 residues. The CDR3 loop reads CASRPQGISNQPQHF. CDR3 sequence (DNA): TGTGCCAGCAGACCACAGGGAATTAGCAATCAGCCCCAGCATTTT.

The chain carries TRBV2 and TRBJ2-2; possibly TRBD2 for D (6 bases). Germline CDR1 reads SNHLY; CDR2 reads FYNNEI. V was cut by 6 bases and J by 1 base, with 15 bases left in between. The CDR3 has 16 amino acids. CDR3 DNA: TGTGCCAGCAGGGAGGGTAGTTTGGGGAACACCGGGGAGCTGTTTTTT. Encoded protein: CASREGSLGNTGELFF.